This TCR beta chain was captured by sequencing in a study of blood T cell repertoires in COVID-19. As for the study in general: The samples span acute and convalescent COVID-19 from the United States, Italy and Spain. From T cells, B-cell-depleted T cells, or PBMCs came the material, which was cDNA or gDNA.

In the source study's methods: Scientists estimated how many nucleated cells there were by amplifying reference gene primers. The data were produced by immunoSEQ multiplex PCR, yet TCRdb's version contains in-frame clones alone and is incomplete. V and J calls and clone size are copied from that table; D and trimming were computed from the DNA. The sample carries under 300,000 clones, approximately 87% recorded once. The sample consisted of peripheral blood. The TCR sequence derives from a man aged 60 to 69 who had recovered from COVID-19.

The CDR3 protein is CASSISSGAVSYEQYF. The CDR3 DNA sequence: TGTGCCAGTAGTATTTCTAGCGGGGCGGTCAGCTACGAGCAGTACTTC. The rearrangement uses TRBV19 and TRBJ2-7; 9 bases align to TRBD2. Losses at the gene ends were 3 bases for V and 3 bases for J; bases not matched to a gene: 9. CDR3 length equals 16 residues. CDR1 is LNHDA and CDR2 is SQIVND in the germline V gene (reference sequence). Full variable domain (outside the CDR3, taken from reference TRBV19 and TRBJ2-7): DGGITQSPKYLFRKEGQNVTLSCEQNLNHDAMYWYRQDPGQGLRLIYYSQIVNDFQKGDIAEGYSVSREKKESFPLTVTSAQKNPTAFYLCASSISSGAVSYEQYFGPGTRLTVT.